The present TCR beta chain was sequenced within a study of HIV-infected patients and healthy controls. CDR3 length: 14 amino acids. J gave up 8 bases and V 3 bases, and 7 bases lay outside the gene matches. CDR1 SEHNR and CDR2 FQNEAQ come from the germline V gene (reference sequence). MiXCR was run by TCRdb on the 5' RACE reads, yielding one entry per CDR3 protein. The data show about 18,000 distinct CDR3 sequences, 15% to 20% seen once. Many counts were recorded for this clonotype. Sequencing was performed on CD8+ T cells from blood. The rearrangement joins TRBV7-9 to TRBJ2-1, with 7 bases identical to TRBD2. The TCR comes from a human donor in good health. CDR3 sequence (DNA): TGTGCCAGCAGCTTGAGCGGGACTAAGGATGAGCAGTTCTTC. It yields the protein CASSLSGTKDEQFF.